Sequencing of this TCR beta chain was carried out in a study of blood T cells in healthy people across ages. Study conclusions and caveats: Correlation between TCR beta diversity and naive T cell percentage was strong.

Then a second PCR, running roughly 7 to 11 cycles, was carried out with a sample-barcoded 5' primer and a J-beta primer mix. Template switching added a 12-random-nucleotide identifier to every cDNA molecule. Each CDR3 protein gets one entry after TCRdb re-called the 5' RACE reads with MiXCR. In the table there are about 1,500,000 distinct CDR3 sequences, roughly 40% of which are singletons. The CDR3 contains 13 residues. Trimming pared 1 base from V and 2 bases from J, leaving 8 bases between. Looked up from germline, CDR1 is SQVTM and CDR2 is ANQGSEA. About this clonotype: Its antigen is as yet unknown.

The sample taken for sequencing was blood. The source is a woman younger than 35 in good health. The J gene is TRBJ1-1, the V gene TRBV29-1; D not resolved. CDR3 in DNA: TGCAGCGTTGAAGTGAGCTCCAACACTGAAGCTTTCTTT. This sequence encodes CSVEVSSNTEAFF.